Listed below are T cell receptor beta chains from one sample, sequenced in a study of cytomegalovirus exposure and HLA in healthy donors. Only in-frame clones appear in the TCRdb table, and some are missing; sequencing was by immunoSEQ multiplex PCR. The sample lists some 99,000 clones, about four fifths seen once, with roughly 2.3% in the top ten. The sequenced material came from PBMCs. Every receptor here comes from a woman between 25 and 40 years old in good health and CMV-seronegative. Both conserved end residues are part of each CDR3. A D gene is named only where the DNA matches it firmly. Not every row has a clone size; where given, it reads once, few, many or a size class.

TRBD2	-	TRBV6-5	TRBJ2-7	CASSYGWSGEVYEQYF	TGTGCCAGCAGTTACGGGTGGAGCGGGGAGGTCTACGAGCAGTACTTC
-	-	TRBV18	TRBJ2-5	CASSPLPSGETQYF	TGTGCCAGCTCACCACTCCCTTCGGGGGAGACCCAGTACTTC
-	-	TRBV6-7	TRBJ2-7	CASSYPRQYF	TGTGCCAGCAGTTACCCGCGGCAGTACTTC
TRBD2	once	TRBV30	TRBJ2-7	CAWRPLFSGASYEQYF	TGTGCCTGGAGGCCCCTTTTCAGCGGGGCTTCCTACGAGCAGTACTTC
-	once	TRBV7-9	TRBJ1-6	CASSSWTPANSPLHF	TGTGCCAGCAGCTCCTGGACACCGGCGAATTCACCCCTCCACTTT
-	-	TRBV23-1	TRBJ1-1	CASGGWERDTEAFF	TGCGCCAGCGGGGGCTGGGAGAGGGACACTGAAGCTTTCTTT
-	-	TRBV5-6	TRBJ2-5	CASSGGGQEKRKTQYF	TGTGCCAGCAGCGGGGGGGGGCAGGAAAAGAGGAAGACCCAGTACTTC
-	-	TRBV7-9	TRBJ2-1	CASSRGHEQFF	TGTGCCAGCAGCCGCGGGCATGAGCAGTTCTTC
-	once	TRBV4-1	TRBJ1-3	CASSHSPVSSGNTIYF	TGCGCCAGCAGCCACTCCCCAGTCAGCTCTGGAAACACCATATATTTT
TRBD1	-	TRBV7-2	TRBJ2-5	CASNLDRQETQYF	TGTGCCAGCAACTTGGACAGGCAAGAGACCCAGTACTTC
-	-	TRBV18	TRBJ1-2	CASSPGPYYGYTF	TGTGCCAGCTCACCAGGGCCGTACTATGGCTACACCTTC
TRBD2	-	TRBV6-5	TRBJ2-1	CASSYAAGGPGNEQFF	TGTGCCAGCAGTTACGCAGCGGGAGGGCCAGGGAATGAGCAGTTCTTC
TRBD1	-	TRBV28	TRBJ1-1	CVASPGGIRLEAFF	TGTGTCGCATCGCCAGGGGGGATAAGGCTTGAAGCTTTCTTT
TRBD1	-	TRBV5-4	TRBJ2-7	CASSLEGGLYEQYF	TGTGCCAGCAGCTTGGAAGGGGGCCTTTACGAGCAGTACTTC
TRBD1	-	TRBV27	TRBJ2-2	CASSKWGQPNTGELFF	TGTGCCAGCAGTAAGTGGGGACAGCCGAACACCGGGGAGCTGTTTTTT
-	-	TRBV9	TRBJ2-3	CASSGRSYQATDTQYF	TGTGCCAGCAGCGGCCGTTCCTACCAAGCCACAGATACGCAGTATTTT
TRBD2	-	TRBV29-1	TRBJ2-7	CSVDGTSGGYEQYF	TGCAGCGTCGACGGGACTAGCGGGGGCTACGAGCAGTACTTC
-	-	TRBV11-2	TRBJ2-2	CASSPLLTGELFF	TGTGCCAGCAGCCCCCTCTTAACCGGGGAGCTGTTTTTT
TRBD2	once	TRBV19	TRBJ2-7	CASMRASGAPYEQYF	TGTGCCAGTATGCGAGCTAGCGGGGCACCCTACGAGCAGTACTTC
-	-	TRBV21-1	TRBJ1-6	CASSSQKRAGGENSPLHF	TGTGCCAGCAGCAGCCAGAAACGTGCCGGGGGGGAAAATTCACCCCTCCACTTT
-	-	TRBV11-3	TRBJ2-7	CASSLDPVGEQYF	TGTGCCAGCAGCTTAGACCCGGTCGGGGAGCAGTACTTC
TRBD1	-	TRBV2	TRBJ1-5	CASSAGTDFNQPQHF	TGTGCCAGCAGTGCCGGGACAGACTTCAATCAGCCCCAGCATTTT
-	-	TRBV6-1	TRBJ2-7	CASSETRRGEQYF	TGTGCCAGCAGTGAAACCAGACGAGGCGAGCAGTACTTC
-	-	TRBV30	TRBJ2-2	CAWSGTGSGELFF	TGTGCCTGGAGTGGCACAGGGTCCGGGGAGCTGTTTTTT
-	-	TRBV6-6	TRBJ2-3	CASSYAGAADTQYF	TGTGCCAGCAGTTACGCGGGGGCAGCAGATACGCAGTATTTT
-	few	TRBV29-1	TRBJ2-2	CSVRTSNTGELFF	TGCAGCGTCCGCACTAGTAACACCGGGGAGCTGTTTTTT
TRBD1	-	TRBV7-8	TRBJ1-1	CASSQGASTEAFF	TGTGCCAGCAGCCAGGGGGCGAGCACTGAAGCTTTCTTT
-	-	TRBV7-9	TRBJ2-3	CASGPRGLLIADTQYF	TGTGCCAGCGGACCCCGCGGGCTCCTTATCGCAGATACGCAGTATTTT
-	once	TRBV7-6	TRBJ2-7	CASSYSANPYEQYF	TGTGCCAGCAGCTATTCCGCGAATCCCTACGAGCAGTACTTC